This TCR beta chain was captured in a study of metastatic and nonmetastatic thyroid tumors (dated by TCRdb to the early 2020s). At the level of the whole study: Repertoires from peripheral blood and from tumor or nodule tissue samples of malignant and benign thyroid patients were compared.

CDR1 and CDR2 are read off the germline V gene as SGHVS and FQNEAQ. The CDR3, from cysteine to phenylalanine, totals 13 residues. The DNA shown is the 39-base CDR3, in frame from base 1. Compared with germline, V lacks 5 bases and J lacks 2 bases; bases without a gene match: 2. As to this clone: The specificity of this receptor is unknown. No base quality values were provided; no much bigger clone lies one nucleotide off.

Results the study describes overall, beyond this receptor: In both blood and tumor samples, malignant tumors were reported to have significantly higher TCR beta diversity than benign nodules.

No treatment had been received by any patient before thyroid surgery. Using T-cell receptor beta sequencing, the study looked back at clinical samples from patients collected from about 2011 to 2018. Library generation was performed with PCR. The reads were generated on an Illumina HiSeq 4000. The TCR beta-chain CDR3 region of each patient was profiled by high-throughput sequencing. Per the authors' processing: Drawing on CDR3 differences between clinicopathological groups, the researchers built a classifier meant to tell apart patients with distant-metastatic papillary thyroid cancer. To measure repertoire diversity the researchers used the Shannon index, while the Morisita-Horn index served to gauge how similar the tumor and blood repertoires were. TCRdb itself trimmed the public reads at Q25 with fastp, ran MiXCR and retained productive beta chains. TCRdb's processing, not the study's, gives the V and J calls here. The sample table shows roughly 5,900 clones, and around a quarter are seen once. 11% of the sample rests with the top ten.

Material: adjacent normal tissue. The TCR was taken from a male donor with papillary thyroid cancer or a benign thyroid nodule (not recorded which). Some clones in this sample may be carry-over from other donors' samples. The chain employs TRBV7-8 and TRBJ2-5, and 7 junctional nucleotides match TRBD1. The CDR3 amino acid sequence is: CASSLGQQETQYF. The sequenced DNA is TGTGCCAGCAGCCTGGGACAGCAAGAGACCCAGTACTTC.